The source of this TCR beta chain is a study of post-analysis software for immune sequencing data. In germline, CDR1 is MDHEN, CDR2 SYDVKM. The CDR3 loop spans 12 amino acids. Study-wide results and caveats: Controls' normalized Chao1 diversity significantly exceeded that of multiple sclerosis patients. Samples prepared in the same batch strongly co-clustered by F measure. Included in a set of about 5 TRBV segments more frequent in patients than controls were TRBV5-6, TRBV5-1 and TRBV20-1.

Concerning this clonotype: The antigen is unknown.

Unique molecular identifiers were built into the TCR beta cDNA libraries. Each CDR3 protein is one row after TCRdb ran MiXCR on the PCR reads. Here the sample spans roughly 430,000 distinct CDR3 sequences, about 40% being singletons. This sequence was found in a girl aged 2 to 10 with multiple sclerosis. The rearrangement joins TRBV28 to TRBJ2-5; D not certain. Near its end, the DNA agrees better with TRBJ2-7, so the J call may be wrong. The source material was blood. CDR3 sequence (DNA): TGTGCCAGCAGGGGTAGATCCTACGAGCAGTACTTC. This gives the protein CASRGRSYEQYF.